This T cell receptor (beta chain) emerged from a study of shared T cell receptors in the human thymus. The table came from immunoSEQ multiplex PCR; TCRdb's copy has only in-frame clones and leaves some out. The sample contains 720,000 or so clones, 70% to 90% of which appear only once. Germline assignment: CDR1 LNHDA and CDR2 SQIVND (reference sequence). V was cut by 7 bases and J by 2 bases, with 12 bases left in between. The CDR3 loop spans 14 amino acids. The same specimen was also included in a second study, on human thymus T cells. This second study notes: Resections from corrective heart surgery provided thymus tissue. Gene usage (both V and J) appeared biased in thymic and blood repertoires. Unrelated individuals had highly overlapping thymic repertoires, as reported in related research.

The V call is TRBV19, the J call TRBJ1-5; D gene uncertain. This clonotype was obtained from a girl in the first two years of life with a congenital heart defect. Sequencing was done on a sample of thymocytes. CDR3 nucleotide sequence: TGTGCCAGTATGGACTCTTCGGGCAATCAGCCCCAGCATTTT. This codes for CASMDSSGNQPQHF.